One and the same sample provided the 8 T cell receptor beta chains below, sequenced in a study of cytomegalovirus exposure and HLA in healthy donors. 13 Jbeta primers and 60 Vbeta primers were used for the PCR. The assay was immunoSEQ multiplex PCR, and TCRdb's table has in-frame clones only and misses some. Here the sample table reports some 75,000 clones. Sequencing was performed on PBMCs. These receptors were obtained from a boy younger than 18 in good health and CMV-seronegative.

This chain joins TRBV9 and TRBJ1-2; 11 nucleotides agree with TRBD1. CDR1 SGDLS and CDR2 YYNGEE come from the germline V gene. V lost 3 bases and J lost 8; bases outside the gene matches: 3. The CDR3 covers 13 residues. This CDR3 is CASSGTGGKGYTF. In DNA, the CDR3 is TGTGCCAGCAGCGGGACAGGGGGCAAAGGCTACACCTTC.

The rearrangement joins TRBV30 to TRBJ1-5; 8 bases agree with TRBD1. Germline assignment: CDR1 GTSNPN and CDR2 SVGIG (reference sequence). The trim removed 2 bases at V and 5 bases at J, leaving 2 bases unmatched. This CDR3 is 13 amino acids long. The CDR3 DNA reads as TGTGCCTGGAGTCCGACAGGGGATCAGCCCCAGCATTTT. Amino acids: CAWSPTGDQPQHF.

The rearrangement joins TRBV7-9 to TRBJ2-5; tentative D call: TRBD1 (7 bases). Per germline, CDR1 SEHNR and CDR2 FQNEAQ (reference sequence). The CDR3 is 17 residues long. Trimming left V 5 bases short and J 2 bases short, with 21 bases between. CDR3 loop: CASSQGGSTEQQETQYF. The CDR3 DNA follows: TGTGCCAGCAGCCAGGGGGGTTCGACGGAGCAACAAGAGACCCAGTACTTC. Filled out from reference TRBV7-9 and TRBJ2-5, the complete variable domain reads DTGVSQNPRHKITKRGQNVTFRCDPISEHNRLYWYRQTLGQGPEFLTYFQNEAQLEKSRLLSDRFSAERPKGSFSTLEIQRTEQGDSAMYLCASSQGGSTEQQETQYFGPGTRLLVL.

This chain connects TRBV19 to TRBJ1-2; D gene ambiguous. The CDR3 spans 15 residues. The germline V and J ends were trimmed by 5 bases and 5 bases, with 18 bases remaining between them. Germline values: CDR1 LNHDA, CDR2 SQIVND (reference sequence). The CDR3 DNA sequence: TGTGCCAGTAGTCTCTCAGGAGAGGGAGGGTATGGCTACACCTTC. Its translation is CASSLSGEGGYGYTF.

DNA of the CDR3: TGCGCCAGCAGCCTCCCCACGGTCCCTGTCGGGAACACTGAAGCTTTCTTT. Protein product: CASSLPTVPVGNTEAFF. The J gene is TRBJ1-1, the V gene TRBV4-1; D call uncertain. Trimming took 4 bases from V and 1 from J, leaving 19 bases between them. Germline CDR1 is MGHRA and CDR2 is YSYEKL. The CDR3 totals 17 residues.

V is TRBV6-5 and J is TRBJ1-2; D perhaps matches TRBD1 (6 bases). The CDR3 spans 13 residues. Trimming shortened V by 6 bases and J by 6 bases, and 14 bases separated the two germline ends. Germline CDR1 reads MNHEY; CDR2 reads SVGAGI. CDR3 protein: CASSSPGGHGYTF. CDR3 coding DNA: TGTGCCAGCAGCTCCCCCGGGGGGCATGGCTACACCTTC.

The chain joins TRBV5-1 to TRBJ1-1, with D perhaps matching TRBD1 (5 bases). The CDR3 sequence is 16 residues long. V was cut by 9 bases and J by 11 bases, with 32 bases left in between. Germline CDR1 is SGHRS and CDR2 is YFSETQ. CDR3 in DNA: TGCGCCATCACACCGGAAGTTGTTCAGGGAGGCCGTGAGGCTTTCTTT. Translation: CAITPEVVQGGREAFF.

The V gene is TRBV4-1, the J gene TRBJ2-3; no clear D gene. Trimming took 2 bases from V and 3 from J, leaving 3 bases between them. The germline CDR1 and CDR2 sequences are MGHRA and YSYEKL. The CDR3 has 12 residues. The CDR3 loop reads CASSQLTDTQYF. For the CDR3, the DNA is TGCGCCAGCAGCCAACTGACAGATACGCAGTATTTT.